This T cell receptor beta chain was found in a study of Tregs in tolerant kidney transplant recipients. The V end was cut by 4 bases, the J end by 1 base, with 20 bases between. This CDR3 contains 18 residues. Germline lookup yields CDR1 SGHDT and CDR2 YYEEEE. The repertoire was sequenced with immunoSEQ multiplex PCR; TCRdb's copy has only in-frame clones and lacks some. Among approximately 66,000 clones listed, 70% to 90% were seen once. CD4+CD25+CD127- Tregs, CD4+CD25- non-Tregs, CD4 and CD8 cells were sorted. Thawed PBMCs were rested overnight at 37°C with 200 to 250 IU/ml IL-2 before regulatory T cell sorting.

The TCR originated in a human donor who received a combined kidney and bone marrow transplant. The material sequenced was Tregs from blood, taken before the transplant. J is TRBJ1-4 and V is TRBV5-6; D unclear. The CDR3 loop reads CASSLSRGLGRTNEKLFF. CDR3 nucleotide sequence: TGTGCCAGCAGCCTGAGTCGCGGGCTGGGCAGAACTAATGAAAAACTGTTTTTT.